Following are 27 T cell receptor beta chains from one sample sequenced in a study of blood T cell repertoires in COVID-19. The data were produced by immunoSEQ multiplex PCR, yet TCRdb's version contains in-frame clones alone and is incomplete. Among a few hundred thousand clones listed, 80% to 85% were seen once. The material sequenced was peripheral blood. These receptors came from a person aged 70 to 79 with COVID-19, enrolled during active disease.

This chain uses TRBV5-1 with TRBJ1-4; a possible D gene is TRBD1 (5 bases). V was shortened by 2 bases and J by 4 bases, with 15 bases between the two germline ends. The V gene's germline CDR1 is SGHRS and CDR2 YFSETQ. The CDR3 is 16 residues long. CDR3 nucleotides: TGCGCCAGCAGCTTATCAGGGTTATCATATAATGAAAAACTGTTTTTT. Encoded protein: CASSLSGLSYNEKLFF.

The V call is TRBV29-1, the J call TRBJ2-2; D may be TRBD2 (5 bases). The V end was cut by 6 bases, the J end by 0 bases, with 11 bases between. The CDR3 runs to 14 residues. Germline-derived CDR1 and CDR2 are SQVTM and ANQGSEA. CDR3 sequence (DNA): TGCAGCGTCCTAGCAACCGCGAACACCGGGGAGCTGTTTTTT. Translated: CSVLATANTGELFF.

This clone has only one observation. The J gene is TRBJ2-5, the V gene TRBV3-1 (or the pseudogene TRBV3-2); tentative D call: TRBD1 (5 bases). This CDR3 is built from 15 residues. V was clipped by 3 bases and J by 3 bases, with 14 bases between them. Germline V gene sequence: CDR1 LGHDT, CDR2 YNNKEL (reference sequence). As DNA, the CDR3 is TGTGCCAGCAGCCAGTTCCCAGGGTTAGAAGAGACCCAGTACTTC. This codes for CASSQFPGLEETQYF.

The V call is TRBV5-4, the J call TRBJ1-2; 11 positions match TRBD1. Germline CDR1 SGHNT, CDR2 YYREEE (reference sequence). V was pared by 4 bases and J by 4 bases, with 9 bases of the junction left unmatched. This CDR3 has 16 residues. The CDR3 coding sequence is TGTGCCAGCAGCGGTAGGACAGGGGGCATTGGCTATGGCTACACCTTC. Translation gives CASSGRTGGIGYGYTF.

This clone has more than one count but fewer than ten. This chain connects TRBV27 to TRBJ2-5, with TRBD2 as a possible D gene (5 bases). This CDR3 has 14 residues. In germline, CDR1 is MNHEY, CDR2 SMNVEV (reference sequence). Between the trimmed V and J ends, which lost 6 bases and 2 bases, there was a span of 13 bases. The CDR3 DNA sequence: TGTGCCAGCAGGCGAGGGTGGCCGCAAGAGACCCAGTACTTC. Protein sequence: CASRRGWPQETQYF.

This CDR3 is CASSLRWLAGISSYNEQFF. The CDR3 bases are TGTGCCAGCAGCTTACGGTGGCTAGCGGGCATAAGCTCCTACAATGAGCAGTTCTTC. The V and J genes are TRBV7-9 and TRBJ2-1, with 8 bases that match TRBD2. The J segment lost 0 bases and the V segment lost 2 bases, leaving 12 bases of the junction unmatched. The germline V gene has CDR1 SEHNR and CDR2 FQNEAQ (reference sequence). This CDR3 spans 19 amino acids.

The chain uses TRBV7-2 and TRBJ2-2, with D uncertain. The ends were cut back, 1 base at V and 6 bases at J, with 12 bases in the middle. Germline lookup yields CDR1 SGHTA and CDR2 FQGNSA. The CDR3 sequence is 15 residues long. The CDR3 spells CASSLDRIPAGELFF. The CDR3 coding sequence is TGTGCCAGCAGCTTAGACAGAATCCCTGCCGGGGAGCTGTTTTTT.

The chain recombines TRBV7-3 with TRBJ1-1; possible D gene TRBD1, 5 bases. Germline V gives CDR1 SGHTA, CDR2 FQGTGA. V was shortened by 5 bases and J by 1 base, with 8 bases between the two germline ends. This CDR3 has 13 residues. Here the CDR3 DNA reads TGTGCCAGCAGCAACGGGGGGAACACTGAAGCTTTCTTT. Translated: CASSNGGNTEAFF.

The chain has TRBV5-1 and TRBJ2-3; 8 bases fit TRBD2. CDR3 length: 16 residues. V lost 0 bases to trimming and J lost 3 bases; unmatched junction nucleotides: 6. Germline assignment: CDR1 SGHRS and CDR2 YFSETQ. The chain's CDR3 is CASSLVGGGPTDTQYF. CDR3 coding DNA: TGCGCCAGCAGCTTGGTTGGCGGGGGGCCGACAGATACGCAGTATTTT.

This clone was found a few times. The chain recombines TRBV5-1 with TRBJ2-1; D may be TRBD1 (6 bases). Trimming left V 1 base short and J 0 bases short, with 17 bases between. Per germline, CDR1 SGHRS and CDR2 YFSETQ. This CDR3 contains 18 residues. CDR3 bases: TGCGCCAGCAGCTTGTATGACCAGGGGTACAACTCCTACAATGAGCAGTTCTTC. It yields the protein CASSLYDQGYNSYNEQFF.

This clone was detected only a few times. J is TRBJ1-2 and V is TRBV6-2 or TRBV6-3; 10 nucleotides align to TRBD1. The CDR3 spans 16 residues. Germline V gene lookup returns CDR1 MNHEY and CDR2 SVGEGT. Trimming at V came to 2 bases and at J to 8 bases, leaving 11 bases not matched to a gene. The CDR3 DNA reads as TGTGCCAGCAGTTACCCCCGGACAGGGGGAATGAGAGGCTACACCTTC. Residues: CASSYPRTGGMRGYTF.

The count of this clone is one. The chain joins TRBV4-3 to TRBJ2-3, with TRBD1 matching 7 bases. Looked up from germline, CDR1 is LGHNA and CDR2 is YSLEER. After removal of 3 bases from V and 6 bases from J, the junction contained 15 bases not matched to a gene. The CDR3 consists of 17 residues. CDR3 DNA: TGCGCCAGCAGCCAGAGAAAAATGACAGGGTTCGCCGATACGCAGTATTTT. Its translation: CASSQRKMTGFADTQYF.

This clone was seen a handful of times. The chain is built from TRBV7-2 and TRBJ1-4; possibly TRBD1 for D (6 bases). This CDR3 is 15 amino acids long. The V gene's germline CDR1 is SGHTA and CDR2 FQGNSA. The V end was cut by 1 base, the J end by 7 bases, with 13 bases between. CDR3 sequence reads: CASSLDRGFTEKLFF. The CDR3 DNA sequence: TGTGCCAGCAGCTTAGATAGGGGGTTTACTGAAAAACTGTTTTTT.

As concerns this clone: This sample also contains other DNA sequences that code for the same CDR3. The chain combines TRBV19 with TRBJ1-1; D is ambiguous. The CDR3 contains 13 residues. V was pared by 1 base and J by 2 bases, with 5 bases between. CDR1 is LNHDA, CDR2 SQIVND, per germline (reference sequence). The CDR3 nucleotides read TGTGCCAGTAGTATAGGAGCAAACACTGAAGCTTTCTTT. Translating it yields CASSIGANTEAFF.

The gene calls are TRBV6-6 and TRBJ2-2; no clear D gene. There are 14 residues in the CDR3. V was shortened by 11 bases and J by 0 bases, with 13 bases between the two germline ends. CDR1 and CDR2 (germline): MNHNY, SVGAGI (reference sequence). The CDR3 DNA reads TGTGCCGGCAATGTAGGAGCGAACACCGGGGAGCTGTTTTTT. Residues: CAGNVGANTGELFF.

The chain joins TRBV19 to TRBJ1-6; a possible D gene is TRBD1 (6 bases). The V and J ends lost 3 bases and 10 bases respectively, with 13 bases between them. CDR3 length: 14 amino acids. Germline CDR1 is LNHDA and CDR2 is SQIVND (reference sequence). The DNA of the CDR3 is TGTGCCAGTAGTATCCAGGGGTTGGGATCACCCCTCCACTTT. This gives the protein CASSIQGLGSPLHF.

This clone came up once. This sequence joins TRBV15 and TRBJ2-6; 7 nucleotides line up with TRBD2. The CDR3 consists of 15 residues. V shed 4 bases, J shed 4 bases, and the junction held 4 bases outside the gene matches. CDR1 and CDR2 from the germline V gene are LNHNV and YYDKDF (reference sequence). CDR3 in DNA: TGTGCCACCAGCATAGCGGGTACAGGGGCCAACGTCCTGACTTTC. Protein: CATSIAGTGANVLTF.

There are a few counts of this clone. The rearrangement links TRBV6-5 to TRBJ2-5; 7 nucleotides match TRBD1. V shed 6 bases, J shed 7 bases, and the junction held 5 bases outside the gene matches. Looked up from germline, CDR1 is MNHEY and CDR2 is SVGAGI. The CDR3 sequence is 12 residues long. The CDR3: CASRRQGGTQYF. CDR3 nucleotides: TGTGCCAGCAGGAGACAGGGTGGGACCCAGTACTTC.

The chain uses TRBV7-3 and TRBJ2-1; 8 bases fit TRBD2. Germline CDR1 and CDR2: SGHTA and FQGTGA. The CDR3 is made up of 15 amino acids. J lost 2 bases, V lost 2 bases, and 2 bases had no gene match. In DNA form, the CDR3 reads TGTGCCAGCAGCTTAGACGGGGGGGCCTACAATGAGCAGTTCTTC. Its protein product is CASSLDGGAYNEQFF.

The CDR3: CASSWGTGSFRFDEQFF. In DNA, the CDR3 is TGTGCCAGCAGTTGGGGGACAGGATCGTTCCGGTTCGATGAGCAGTTCTTC. V is TRBV28 and J is TRBJ2-1; 8 bases align to TRBD1. Germline lookup yields CDR1 MDHEN and CDR2 SYDVKM. The CDR3 spans 17 residues. After removal of 4 bases from V and 8 bases from J, the junction contained 16 bases not matched to a gene.

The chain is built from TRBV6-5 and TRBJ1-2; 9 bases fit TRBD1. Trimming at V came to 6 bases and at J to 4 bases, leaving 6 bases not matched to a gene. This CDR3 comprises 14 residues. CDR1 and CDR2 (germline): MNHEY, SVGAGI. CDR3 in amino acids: CASRTGGFSYGYTF. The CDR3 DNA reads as TGTGCCAGCAGAACAGGGGGCTTTAGCTATGGCTACACCTTC.

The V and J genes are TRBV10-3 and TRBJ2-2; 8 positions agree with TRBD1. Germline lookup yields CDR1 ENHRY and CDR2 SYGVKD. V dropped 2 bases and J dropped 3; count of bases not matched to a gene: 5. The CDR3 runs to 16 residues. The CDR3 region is CAISERGQGYTGELFF. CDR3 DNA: TGTGCCATCAGTGAGCGAGGACAGGGTTACACCGGGGAGCTGTTTTTT.

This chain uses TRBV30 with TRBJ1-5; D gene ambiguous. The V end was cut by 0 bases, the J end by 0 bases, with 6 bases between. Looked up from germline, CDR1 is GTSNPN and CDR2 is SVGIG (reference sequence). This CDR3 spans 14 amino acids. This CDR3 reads CAWSVTDSNQPQHF. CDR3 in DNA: TGTGCCTGGAGTGTAACAGATAGCAATCAGCCCCAGCATTTT. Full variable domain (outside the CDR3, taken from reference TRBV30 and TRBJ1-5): SQTIHQWPATLVQPVGSPLSLECTVEGTSNPNLYWYRQAAGRGLQLLFYSVGIGQISSEVPQNLSASRPQDRQFILSSKKLLLSDSGFYLCAWSVTDSNQPQHFGDGTRLSIL.

DNA of the CDR3: TGTGCCAGCAGCTTACGGGGACAAGCTCAGGATGAGCAGTTCTTC. Translated: CASSLRGQAQDEQFF. This chain connects TRBV7-3 to TRBJ2-1; possible D gene TRBD1, 6 bases. V lost 2 bases and J lost 8, with 16 bases in between. CDR1 and CDR2 (germline): SGHTA, FQGTGA. The CDR3 runs to 15 residues.

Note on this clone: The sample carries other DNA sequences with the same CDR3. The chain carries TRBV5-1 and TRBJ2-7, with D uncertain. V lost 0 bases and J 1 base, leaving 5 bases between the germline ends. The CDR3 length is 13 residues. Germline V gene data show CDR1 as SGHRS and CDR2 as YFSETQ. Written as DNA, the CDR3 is TGCGCCAGCAGCTTGGGCCAGTCCTACGAGCAGTACTTC. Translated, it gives CASSLGQSYEQYF.

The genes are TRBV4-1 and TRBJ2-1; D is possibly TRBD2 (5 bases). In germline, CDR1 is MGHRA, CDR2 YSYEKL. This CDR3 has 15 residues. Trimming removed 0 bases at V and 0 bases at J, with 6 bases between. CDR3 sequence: CASSQEADSYNEQFF. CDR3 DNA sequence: TGCGCCAGCAGCCAAGAAGCGGACTCCTACAATGAGCAGTTCTTC.

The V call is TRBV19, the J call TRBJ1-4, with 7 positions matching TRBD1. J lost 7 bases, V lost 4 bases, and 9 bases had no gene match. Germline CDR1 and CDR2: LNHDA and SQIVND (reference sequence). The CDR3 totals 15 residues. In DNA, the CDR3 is TGTGCCAGTAGTACAGACGACAGGGCGGGTGAAAAACTGTTTTTT. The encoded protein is CASSTDDRAGEKLFF.